One sample yielded the 32 T cell receptor beta chains listed below, sequenced in a study of CD8 T cells in ankylosing spondylitis. TCRdb analysed the 5' RACE reads with MiXCR anew, one entry per CDR3 protein. The sample lists approximately 350,000 distinct CDR3 sequences; roughly 14% were seen once. Sequencing was carried out using blood, either unsorted or a sorted T cell fraction (not recorded which). Every receptor here comes from a male donor with ankylosing spondylitis or in good health (not recorded which).

This clonotype was seen more than once but under ten times. The J gene is TRBJ2-4, the V gene TRBV20-1, with D perhaps given as TRBD1 or TRBD2 (5 bases each). Germline-derived CDR1 and CDR2 are DFQATT and SNEGSKA (reference sequence). The CDR3 extends over 13 amino acids. The CDR3 reads CSRLSGLKNIQYF. The CDR3 nucleotides are TGCAGCAGGCTTTCGGGGCTCAAAAACATTCAGTACTTC.

This clonotype was found a few times. The chain joins TRBV29-1 to TRBJ2-2; D unresolved. The CDR3 is made up of 14 amino acids. V lost 0 bases and J lost 2, with 7 bases in between. Germline V gene lookup returns CDR1 SQVTM and CDR2 ANQGSEA. In nucleotides, the CDR3 is TGCAGCGTTGAAGAGATGGGAAACACCGGGGAGCTGTTTTTT. Translated, it gives CSVEEMGNTGELFF.

This clonotype was counted only a few times. The V and J genes are TRBV7-9 and TRBJ2-1; maybe TRBD1 (5 bases). V was pared by 1 base and J by 10 bases, with 11 bases between. The CDR3 totals 13 residues. In germline, CDR1 is SEHNR, CDR2 FQNEAQ (reference sequence). The CDR3 DNA reads as TGTGCCAGCAGCTTAGGGGCAGGGCGAGAGCAGTTCTTC. It codes for CASSLGAGREQFF.

The chain is built from TRBV5-1 and TRBJ2-2; weak D call: TRBD1 (5 bases). The CDR3 contains 16 residues. V was trimmed by 0 bases and J by 0 bases, leaving 9 bases between them. CDR1 SGHRS and CDR2 YFSETQ come from the germline V gene. CDR3 bases: TGCGCCAGCAGCTTGGAAGGCAGGGCGAACACCGGGGAGCTGTTTTTT. Translated, it gives CASSLEGRANTGELFF.

This clonotype was found a few times. V and J are TRBV6-5 and TRBJ2-7, with TRBD2 identical over 10 bases. This CDR3 spans 16 amino acids. The germline gives CDR1 MNHEY, CDR2 SVGAGI. Losses at the gene ends were 2 bases for V and 0 bases for J; bases not matched to a gene: 4. The CDR3 DNA reads as TGTGCCAGCAGTTACCTTAGCGGGAGGAGCTCCTACGAGCAGTACTTC. Its translation: CASSYLSGRSSYEQYF.

The rearrangement uses TRBV5-1 and TRBJ1-2; D uncertain. Trimming stripped 4 bases from V and 2 bases from J, with 12 bases between. Looked up from germline, CDR1 is SGHRS and CDR2 is YFSETQ. The CDR3 extends over 14 amino acids. In DNA, the CDR3 is TGCGCCAGCAGCCCAATGGGAGGGAACTATGGCTACACCTTC. Residues: CASSPMGGNYGYTF.

This clonotype turned up a few times. CDR3 in amino acids: CASRRGLTTDTQYF. Here the CDR3 DNA reads TGCGCCAGCAGAAGAGGACTTACCACAGATACGCAGTATTTT. V and J are TRBV10-1 and TRBJ2-3; possible D gene TRBD2, 5 bases. This CDR3 has 14 amino acids. Germline V gives CDR1 WNHNN, CDR2 SYGVQD (reference sequence). Trimming stripped 6 bases from V and 2 bases from J, with 12 bases between.

There are many counts of this clonotype. The V and J genes are TRBV27 and TRBJ2-7; possibly TRBD1 for D (6 bases). The CDR3 is 15 residues long. The germline V gene has CDR1 MNHEY and CDR2 SMNVEV (reference sequence). Trimming cost V 3 bases and J 3 bases, with 15 bases left between them. This chain's CDR3 is CASSLSLQQGYEQYF. In DNA, the CDR3 is TGTGCCAGCAGTTTGTCCCTCCAACAGGGCTACGAGCAGTACTTC.

The chain's CDR3 is CSARVDRGLNTEAFF. The CDR3 nucleotides are TGCAGTGCTAGAGTTGACAGGGGCCTGAACACTGAAGCTTTCTTT. V gene TRBV20-1 combines with J gene TRBJ1-1; 8 bases fit TRBD1. The germline V gene has CDR1 DFQATT and CDR2 SNEGSKA (reference sequence). The CDR3 loop spans 15 amino acids. The J segment lost 0 bases and the V segment lost 1 base, leaving 4 bases of the junction unmatched.

This chain joins TRBV20-1 and TRBJ2-7, with TRBD1 as a possible D gene (7 bases). Germline V gene lookup returns CDR1 DFQATT and CDR2 SNEGSKA (reference sequence). V was clipped by 6 bases and J by 7 bases, with 13 bases between them. The CDR3 is made up of 11 amino acids. The CDR3 loop is CSALTGREQYF. Written as DNA, the CDR3 is TGCAGTGCCCTGACAGGGAGGGAGCAGTACTTC.

This clonotype was seen repeatedly, ten times or more. The CDR3 DNA follows: TGTGCCATCAGTGAAACGGGACGGGAGACCCAGTACTTC. It encodes CAISETGRETQYF. The chain carries TRBV10-3 and TRBJ2-5; D could derive from TRBD1 or TRBD2 (5 bases each). Germline V lookup: CDR1 ENHRY, CDR2 SYGVKD. Deletions cut 3 bases from V and 5 bases from J, with 10 bases between. The CDR3 is 13 residues long.

This clonotype appeared many times. The V gene is TRBV5-1, the J gene TRBJ2-5; no reliable D call. Trimming took 5 bases from V and 0 from J, leaving 5 bases between them. There are 12 residues in the CDR3. From germline, CDR1 is SGHRS and CDR2 YFSETQ. Here the CDR3 reads CASRSDQETQYF. In DNA, the CDR3 is TGCGCCAGCAGATCCGACCAAGAGACCCAGTACTTC.

There are a few counts of this clonotype. The gene calls are TRBV5-4 and TRBJ2-7, with 8 bases that match TRBD1. The CDR3 extends over 15 amino acids. With 0 bases clipped from V and 0 bases from J, the junction kept 2 bases outside the gene matches. Germline CDR1 is SGHNT and CDR2 is YYREEE (reference sequence). The CDR3 DNA follows: TGTGCCAGCAGCTTGGACAGGGGGATCTCCTACGAGCAGTACTTC. Its protein product is CASSLDRGISYEQYF. The whole variable domain, remainder taken from reference TRBV5-4 and TRBJ2-7, is ETGVTQSPTHLIKTRGQQVTLRCSSQSGHNTVSWYQQALGQGPQFIFQYYREEENGRGNFPPRFSGLQFPNYSSELNVNALELDDSALYLCASSLDRGISYEQYFGPGTRLTVT.

This clonotype turned up a few times. The chain uses TRBV20-1 and TRBJ1-1, with 7 bases fitting TRBD1. The ends lost 6 bases at V and 1 base at J; junction bases unmatched: 8. There are 14 residues in the CDR3. Looked up from germline, CDR1 is DFQATT and CDR2 is SNEGSKA (reference sequence). This chain's CDR3 is CSARPGTANTEAFF. Written as DNA, the CDR3 is TGCAGTGCCCGACCCGGGACAGCGAACACTGAAGCTTTCTTT.

This chain uses TRBV12-3 or TRBV12-4 with TRBJ2-2, with 7 bases matching TRBD2. Losses at the gene ends were 2 bases for V and 3 bases for J; bases not matched to a gene: 3. This CDR3 comprises 15 residues. The chain's CDR3 is CASSLQRGDTGELFF. In nucleotides, the CDR3 is TGTGCCAGCAGTTTACAGCGGGGAGACACCGGGGAGCTGTTTTTT.

The chain carries TRBV5-1 and TRBJ1-6; TRBD1 is a possible D gene (6 bases). In germline, CDR1 is SGHRS, CDR2 YFSETQ. The V and J ends lost 2 bases and 8 bases respectively, with 14 bases between them. CDR3 size: 15 residues. CDR3 nucleotide sequence: TGCGCCAGCAGCTTCCGCCCGGCAGGGGATTCACCCCTCCACTTT. Translation: CASSFRPAGDSPLHF.

The V gene is TRBV29-1, the J gene TRBJ1-3, with unresolved D. CDR3 length: 14 residues. Germline V lookup: CDR1 SQVTM, CDR2 ANQGSEA. V gave up 6 bases and J gave up 0 bases, with 12 bases separating them. The CDR3 protein is CSVQAASSGNTIYF. CDR3 in DNA: TGCAGCGTCCAGGCCGCCAGCTCTGGAAACACCATATATTTT.

The chain carries TRBV10-3 and TRBJ1-1, with D unclear. Germline V lookup: CDR1 ENHRY, CDR2 SYGVKD. Trimming removed 7 bases from V and 3 bases from J, with 12 bases in between. The CDR3 runs to 13 residues. The CDR3 spells CAITVTPDTEAFF. CDR3 nucleotides: TGTGCCATCACTGTAACCCCCGACACTGAAGCTTTCTTT.

The chain couples TRBV20-1 to TRBJ2-1, with 8 bases aligning to TRBD2. The J segment lost 9 bases and the V segment lost 0 bases, leaving 7 bases of the junction unmatched. This CDR3 comprises 14 residues. Germline assignment: CDR1 DFQATT and CDR2 SNEGSKA (reference sequence). This CDR3 reads CSARDPGSGSEQFF. The CDR3 nucleotides are TGCAGTGCTAGAGATCCCGGGAGCGGGAGTGAGCAGTTCTTC.

This chain connects TRBV2 to TRBJ1-2; 8 bases align to TRBD1. V lost 6 bases, J lost 2 bases, and 5 bases stayed unmatched. Germline lookup yields CDR1 SNHLY and CDR2 FYNNEI. The CDR3 runs to 14 residues. CDR3 sequence reads: CASRSRTGNYGYTF. In DNA form, the CDR3 reads TGTGCCAGCAGATCCCGGACAGGGAACTATGGCTACACCTTC.

This clonotype was counted a few times. V gene TRBV6-5 combines with J gene TRBJ2-7, with D hard to call. CDR3 size: 17 residues. The germline gives CDR1 MNHEY, CDR2 SVGAGI. V lost 0 bases, J lost 0 bases, and 15 bases lay in between. CDR3 sequence reads: CASSYSRIGIDSYEQYF. The CDR3 nucleotides are TGTGCCAGCAGTTACTCCCGTATAGGGATCGACTCCTACGAGCAGTACTTC.

The V call is TRBV3-1, the J call TRBJ2-2; D is perhaps TRBD1 (6 bases). Germline-derived CDR1 and CDR2 are LGHDT and YNNKEL (reference sequence). The germline V and J ends were trimmed by 4 bases and 1 base, with 10 bases remaining between them. CDR3 length equals 15 residues. The CDR3 nucleotides are TGTGCCAGCAGCCCGACAGGCCAGAACACCGGGGAGCTGTTTTTT. It translates to CASSPTGQNTGELFF. The variable domain in full, with the rest retrieved from reference TRBV3-1 and TRBJ2-2, is DTAVSQTPKYLVTQMGNDKSIKCEQNLGHDTMYWYKQDSKKFLKIMFSYNNKELIINETVPNRFSPKSPDKAHLNLHINSLELGDSAVYFCASSPTGQNTGELFFGEGSRLTVL.

This clonotype was observed many times. The rearrangement joins TRBV12-3 or TRBV12-4 to TRBJ2-5, with TRBD2 matching over 11 bases. The CDR3 extends over 15 amino acids. V shed 6 bases, J shed 5 bases, and the junction held 8 bases outside the gene matches. CDR3: CASSRQLAGAETQYF. The CDR3 DNA is TGTGCCAGCAGCCGGCAACTAGCGGGAGCTGAGACCCAGTACTTC.

This clonotype was found a few times. V is TRBV9 and J is TRBJ2-3, with 8 bases aligning to TRBD2. Trimming cost V 1 base and J 2 bases; bases outside gene matches: 9. The CDR3 is 17 residues long. CDR1 is SGDLS and CDR2 is YYNGEE in the germline V gene. The CDR3 bases are TGTGCCAGCAGCGTAAGAGTAGCGGGGCTGAACACAGATACGCAGTATTTT. It specifies CASSVRVAGLNTDTQYF.

This clonotype has a handful of counts. The V call is TRBV18, the J call TRBJ2-5; TRBD2 might be the D (5 bases). The CDR3 length is 14 residues. Germline V CDR1 and CDR2: KGHSH, LQKENI. V lost 4 bases and J 4 bases, leaving 13 bases between the germline ends. The CDR3 here is CASSLSAGGETQYF. CDR3 nucleotides: TGTGCCAGCTCACTCTCGGCAGGAGGAGAGACCCAGTACTTC.

V gene TRBV3-1 combines with J gene TRBJ1-2, with TRBD1 identical over 8 bases. CDR1 and CDR2 from the germline V gene are LGHDT and YNNKEL (reference sequence). CDR3 length: 13 amino acids. The junction had 4 bases not matched to a gene; V was cut back by 5 bases and J by 5 bases. CDR3 region: CASSTDRGYGYTF. Written as DNA, the CDR3 is TGTGCCAGCAGCACCGACAGGGGTTATGGCTACACCTTC.

This clonotype was found many times. The chain employs TRBV7-2 and TRBJ1-2; a weak D match, TRBD1 (6 bases). Per germline, CDR1 SGHTA and CDR2 FQGNSA. The ends were cut back, 3 bases at V and 4 bases at J, with 9 bases in the middle. The CDR3 is 13 residues long. The CDR3 loop reads CASSFSGAYGYTF. The CDR3 nucleotides are TGTGCCAGCAGCTTTTCGGGGGCCTATGGCTACACCTTC. The entire variable domain, with the rest obtained from reference TRBV7-2 and TRBJ1-2, is as follows: GAGVSQSPSNKVTEKGKDVELRCDPISGHTALYWYRQSLGQGLEFLIYFQGNSAPDKSGLPSDRFSAERTGGSVSTLTIQRTQQEDSAVYLCASSFSGAYGYTFGSGTRLTVV.

This sequence joins TRBV10-3 and TRBJ1-2; maybe TRBD1 (6 bases). The CDR3 totals 16 residues. CDR1 ENHRY and CDR2 SYGVKD come from the germline V gene. Trimming stripped 0 bases from V and 7 bases from J, with 18 bases between. CDR3 residues: CAISESGDKIFRGYTF. The CDR3, as DNA: TGTGCCATCAGTGAGTCTGGGGACAAAATTTTCCGTGGCTACACCTTC.

The rearrangement uses TRBV7-2 and TRBJ1-2, with 9 bases lining up with TRBD1. From germline, CDR1 is SGHTA and CDR2 FQGNSA. The length of the CDR3 is 15 residues. With V trimmed by 1 base and J by 7 bases, 7 bases remained unmatched. The CDR3 is CASSLGGTGLSGYTF. The CDR3 DNA sequence: TGTGCCAGCAGCTTAGGAGGGACAGGGTTAAGTGGCTACACCTTC.

Only a few counts were recorded for this clonotype. The rearrangement links TRBV10-3 to TRBJ2-7, with 10 bases identical to TRBD2. J lost 2 bases, V lost 8 bases, and 12 bases had no gene match. The CDR3 runs to 16 residues. From germline, CDR1 is ENHRY and CDR2 SYGVKD. DNA for the CDR3: TGTGCCATCGGGCGAACTAGCGGGATCTCCACCTACGAGCAGTACTTC. Translation: CAIGRTSGISTYEQYF.

This clonotype has a handful of counts. The chain couples TRBV20-1 to TRBJ1-2, with 7 bases matching TRBD1. Germline lookup yields CDR1 DFQATT and CDR2 SNEGSKA (reference sequence). The J segment lost 8 bases and the V segment lost 3 bases, leaving 6 bases of the junction unmatched. This CDR3 has 12 residues. The CDR3 DNA reads TGCAGTGCTAGCGTCCAGGGGGGAGGCTACACCTTC. It yields the protein CSASVQGGGYTF.

This chain connects TRBV29-1 to TRBJ2-5; D is unclear. The V end was cut by 4 bases, the J end by 2 bases, with 14 bases between. CDR3 length equals 14 residues. Germline V gene lookup returns CDR1 SQVTM and CDR2 ANQGSEA. The CDR3 here is CSVVGRTLQETQYF. For the CDR3, the DNA is TGCAGCGTTGTAGGTCGTACCTTACAAGAGACCCAGTACTTC.